This T cell receptor beta chain was obtained from a study of blood T cell repertoires in COVID-19. Study information: Researchers got acute and convalescent COVID-19 samples from the United States, Italy and Spain. Sample material is recorded as cDNA or gDNA derived from T cells, B-cell-depleted T cells, or PBMCs.

CDR3 length: 15 amino acids. V was pared by 2 bases and J by 1 base, with 12 bases between. The germline V gene has CDR1 SQVTM and CDR2 ANQGSEA. As handled by the study authors: Reference gene primer amplification gave nucleated cell count estimates. Produced via immunoSEQ multiplex PCR; TCRdb's table is partial and in-frame only. Clone size and V and J calls were adopted from that table, with D and trimming inferred from the DNA. Here the sample spans 97,000 or so clones, 75% to 95% being singletons. This clone was seen just once. The chain recombines TRBV29-1 with TRBJ1-5, with D possibly matching TRBD1 (5 bases). The receptor was isolated from a man aged 18 to 29 with acute or convalescent COVID-19. Sequenced material: peripheral blood. The DNA of the CDR3 is TGCAGCGTTGAAATCGGGGGTGGAAGCAATCAGCCCCAGCATTTT. It specifies CSVEIGGGSNQPQHF. Combining the CDR3 with reference TRBV29-1 and TRBJ1-5 gives the whole variable domain SAVISQKPSRDICQRGTSLTIQCQVDSQVTMMFWYRQQPGQSLTLIATANQGSEATYESGFVIDKFPISRPNLTFSTLTVSNMSPEDSSIYLCSVEIGGGSNQPQHFGDGTRLSIL.